This T cell receptor delta chain was sequenced during a study of Vδ1+ human thymocytes. Whole-study results and caveats: Unlike peripheral blood Vdelta1+ controls, thymic delta-chain sequences included approximately 21% Vdelta2 and few Vdelta3. Many TRG clonotypes were shared between donors; TRD repertoires were essentially private. In the thymus, TRG and TRD repertoires looked highly polyclonal with Gaussian CDR3 lengths.

The template was reverse-transcribed extracted RNA. CDR3 amplicons came from multiplex PCR with pooled V-gene forward and constant-region reverse primers. TCRdb reanalysed the multiplex PCR reads via CATT. In the table there are about 55,000 delta-chain clones, more than 15% of which are singletons. Alphabeta T cells were depleted, then CD3+ Vdelta1+ Vdelta2- thymocytes were FACS-sorted. Between roughly 97% and 99.6% of sorted thymocytes were Vdelta1+. Turning to this clone: Its specificity is not known.

The junction had 21 bases not matched to a gene; V was cut back by 0 bases and J by 0 bases. This CDR3 is 23 amino acids long. The V gene's germline CDR1 is GEAIGNYY and CDR2 EKD. Material: Vdelta1+ gamma-delta thymocytes from the thymus. Subset here: FACS-sorted CD3+ TCRalphabeta- TCRVdelta1+ TCRVdelta2- thymocytes. The clonotype originates from a boy in the first two years of life who had congenital heart surgery. The V gene is TRDV2, the J gene TRDJ1, with 13 bases that match TRDD3. The CDR3 region has the DNA TGTGCCTGTGACACCGTTCCCATTGGCCGAACACTGGGGGATACGTTAGACACCGATAAACTCATCTTT. This codes for CACDTVPIGRTLGDTLDTDKLIF.